A selection of T cell receptor beta chains follows, all from one sample in a study of blood T cell repertoires in COVID-19. The assay was immunoSEQ multiplex PCR, and TCRdb's table has in-frame clones only and misses some. Of tens of thousands of clones detected, 70% to 90% appear once; the ten largest clones hold approximately 4.5%. Sequencing was done on a sample of peripheral blood. The origin of the receptors is a man aged 60 to 75 with COVID-19, enrolled during active disease. CDR3s leave out the opening cysteine and the closing phenylalanine or tryptophan. D genes are given only for firm matches.

J gene,D gene,V gene,CDR3 protein
TRBJ2-7,-,TRBV4-1,ASSQDTSSYEQY
TRBJ1-1,-,TRBV5-5,ASSLGQNMNTEAF
TRBJ1-2,-,TRBV27,ASSYTGIDGYT
TRBJ2-7,TRBD2,TRBV6-2/TRBV6-3,ASSDSSGRAYEQY
TRBJ2-6,-,TRBV28,ASSLGRGSGANVLT
TRBJ1-3,-,TRBV12-3/TRBV12-4,ASTPLALRTIY
TRBJ2-1,TRBD2,TRBV11-2,ASSPSVVAGREQF
TRBJ1-6,-,TRBV19,ASSISGENSPLH
TRBJ2-2,-,TRBV6-5,ASSTDSNTGELF
TRBJ1-2,-,TRBV7-8,ASSPSARGGYGYT
TRBJ1-3,-,TRBV12-5,ASGLSDTIY
TRBJ1-4,TRBD1,TRBV4-3,ASSQLQGRKGEGKLF
TRBJ2-1,-,TRBV4-1,ASSQDRSPAGTNEQF
TRBJ2-1,TRBD2,TRBV6-5,ASSLLAGESYEQF
TRBJ1-3,TRBD1,TRBV28,ASSLTGTGSGNTIY
TRBJ2-2,TRBD2,TRBV5-1,ASSLLAGRGTGELF
TRBJ2-7,-,TRBV5-8,ASSTGPGGISYEQY
TRBJ2-1,TRBD2,TRBV29-1,SGLGSGRGSYNEQF
TRBJ1-5,TRBD1,TRBV10-3,AISEPSAQGVNQPQH
TRBJ2-6,-,TRBV19,ASSIEGGSGANVLT
TRBJ1-2,-,TRBV9,ASSTPNYGYT
TRBJ1-2,TRBD1,TRBV4-2,ASSQETGAREGGYT
TRBJ1-1,-,TRBV29-1,SVELAGVGTEAF
TRBJ1-1,-,TRBV10-3,AIRGNTEAF
TRBJ1-1,-,TRBV27,ASKKAGAENTEAF
TRBJ2-7,TRBD2,TRBV12-3/TRBV12-4,ASSGTSLGEQY
TRBJ2-1,TRBD2,TRBV6-1,ASSDFPGLEGF
TRBJ2-7,TRBD1,TRBV6-5,ASMLGQGAYEQY
TRBJ2-5,-,TRBV11-2,ASSPLPPGSPETQY
TRBJ2-3,-,TRBV19,ASSISDSDTQY
TRBJ1-2,-,TRBV18,ASSLSPPGTTYGYT
TRBJ1-2,TRBD1,TRBV19,ASSVTKGARGYT
TRBJ1-1,-,TRBV11-2,ASSLAAGDTEAF
TRBJ1-6,-,TRBV14,ASSLVQGNSPLH
TRBJ2-7,-,TRBV6-5,ASSSDSRDNYEQY
TRBJ1-1,-,TRBV4-3,ASSQARSLTEAF
TRBJ2-1,-,TRBV6-6,ASSPLGAGQSSYNEQF
TRBJ2-7,TRBD1,TRBV11-3,ASSLGGQGWYEQY
TRBJ2-3,-,TRBV18,ASRGEADTQY
TRBJ1-1,TRBD1,TRBV10-3,AISVQGVTEAF
TRBJ1-2,-,TRBV6-5,ASTAGASYGYT
TRBJ1-5,-,TRBV30,AWSGGSNQPQH